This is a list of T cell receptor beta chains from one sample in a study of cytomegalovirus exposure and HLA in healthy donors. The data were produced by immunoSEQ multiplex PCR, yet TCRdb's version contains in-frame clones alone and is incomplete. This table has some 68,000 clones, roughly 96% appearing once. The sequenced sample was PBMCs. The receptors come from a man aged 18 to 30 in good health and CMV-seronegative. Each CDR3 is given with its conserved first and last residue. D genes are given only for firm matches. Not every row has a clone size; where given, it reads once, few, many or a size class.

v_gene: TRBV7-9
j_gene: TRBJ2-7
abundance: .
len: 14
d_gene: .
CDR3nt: TGTGCCAGCAGGTCCGACGGGAGCCCCCATGAGCAGTACTTC
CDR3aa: CASRSDGSPHEQYF

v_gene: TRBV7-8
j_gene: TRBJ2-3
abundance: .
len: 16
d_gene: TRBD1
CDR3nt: TGTGCCAGCAGCCCCGGGTGGACAGGGGATCCAGATACGCAGTATTTT
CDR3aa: CASSPGWTGDPDTQYF

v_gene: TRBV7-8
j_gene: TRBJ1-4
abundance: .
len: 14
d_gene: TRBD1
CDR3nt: TGTGCCAGCAGCTTTGGGACAGAGGCGGGGAAACTGTTTTTT
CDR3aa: CASSFGTEAGKLFF

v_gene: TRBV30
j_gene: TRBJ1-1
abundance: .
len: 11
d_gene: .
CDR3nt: TGTGCCTGGAGTGGGGGAGGGATGGCTTTCTTT
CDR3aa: CAWSGGGMAFF

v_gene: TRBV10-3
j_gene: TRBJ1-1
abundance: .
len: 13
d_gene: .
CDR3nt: TGTGCCATCAGACAGGCGCCGGAGCCCGAAGCTTTCTTT
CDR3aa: CAIRQAPEPEAFF

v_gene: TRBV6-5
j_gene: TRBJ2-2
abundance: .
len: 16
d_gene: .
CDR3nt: TGTGCCAGCAGTTACTCGAGTTCAGCTAGCCGCGGGGAGCTGTTTTTT
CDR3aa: CASSYSSSASRGELFF

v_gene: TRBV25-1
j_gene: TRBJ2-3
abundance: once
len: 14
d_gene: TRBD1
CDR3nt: TGTGCCAGCAGTGAGGGGACAGGGTCAGATACGCAGTATTTT
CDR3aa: CASSEGTGSDTQYF

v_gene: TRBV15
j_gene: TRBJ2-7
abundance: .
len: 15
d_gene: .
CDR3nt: TGTGCCACCAGCAGAAAGAGGGTCGACGACTACGAGCAGTACTTC
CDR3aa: CATSRKRVDDYEQYF

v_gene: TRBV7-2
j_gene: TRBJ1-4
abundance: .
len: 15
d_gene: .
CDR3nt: TGTGCCAGCAGCTTAGCCCCGGCGGAGGGTGAAAAACTGTTTTTT
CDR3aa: CASSLAPAEGEKLFF

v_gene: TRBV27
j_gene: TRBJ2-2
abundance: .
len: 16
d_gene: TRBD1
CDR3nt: TGTGCCAGCAGTTTTAAGACAGGGACGAACACCGGGGAGCTGTTTTTT
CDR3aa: CASSFKTGTNTGELFF

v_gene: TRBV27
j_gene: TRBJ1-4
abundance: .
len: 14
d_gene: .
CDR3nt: TGTGCCAGCAGTTTATCGAGTCCGTTTGAAAAACTGTTTTTT
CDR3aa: CASSLSSPFEKLFF

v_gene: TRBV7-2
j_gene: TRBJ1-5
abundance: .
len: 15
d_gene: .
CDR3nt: TGTGCCAGCAGCTTAGACCTTAGCCGCAATCAGCCCCAGCATTTT
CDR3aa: CASSLDLSRNQPQHF

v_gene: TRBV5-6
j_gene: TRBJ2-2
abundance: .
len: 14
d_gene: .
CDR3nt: TGTGCCAGCAGCTTGGTTCCGGGGACCGGGGAGCTGTTTTTT
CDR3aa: CASSLVPGTGELFF

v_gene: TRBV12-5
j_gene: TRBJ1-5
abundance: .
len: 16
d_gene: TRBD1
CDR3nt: TGTGCTAGTGGTTCATTTGGGACAGGGGGCAATCAGCCCCAGCATTTT
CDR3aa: CASGSFGTGGNQPQHF

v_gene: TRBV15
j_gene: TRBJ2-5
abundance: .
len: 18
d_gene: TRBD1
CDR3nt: TGTGCCACCAGCAGAGAAACCCAGGGGGCCCTAAAGAGGGAGACCCAGTACTTC
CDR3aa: CATSRETQGALKRETQYF

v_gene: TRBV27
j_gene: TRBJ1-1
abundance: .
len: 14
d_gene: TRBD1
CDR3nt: TGTGCCAGCAGACTGGGACAGGGAAACACTGAAGCTTTCTTT
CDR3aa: CASRLGQGNTEAFF

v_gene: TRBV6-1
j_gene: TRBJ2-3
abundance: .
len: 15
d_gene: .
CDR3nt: TGTGCCAGCAGTGAAAATGGGCAGGGCACAGATACGCAGTATTTT
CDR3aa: CASSENGQGTDTQYF

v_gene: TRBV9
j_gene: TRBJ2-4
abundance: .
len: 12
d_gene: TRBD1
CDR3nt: TGTGCCAGCAGCGGGGACAGCCCCATTCAGTACTTC
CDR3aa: CASSGDSPIQYF

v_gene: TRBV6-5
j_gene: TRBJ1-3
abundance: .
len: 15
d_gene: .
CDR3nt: TGTGCCAGCAGTTCGATACTAAGCTCTGGAAACACCATATATTTT
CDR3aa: CASSSILSSGNTIYF

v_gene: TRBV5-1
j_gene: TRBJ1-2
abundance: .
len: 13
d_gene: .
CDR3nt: TGCGCCAGCAGCTTGGACGGGAACTCTGGCTACACCTTC
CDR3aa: CASSLDGNSGYTF

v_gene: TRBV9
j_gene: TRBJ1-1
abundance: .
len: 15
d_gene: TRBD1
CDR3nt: TGTGCCAGCAGCCGAGGGGACAGGGGCGGGACTGAAGCTTTCTTT
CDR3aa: CASSRGDRGGTEAFF

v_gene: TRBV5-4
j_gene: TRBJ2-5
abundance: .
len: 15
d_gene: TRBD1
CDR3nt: TGTGCCAGCAGCAAGTCGACAGGGGGTGGGGAGACCCAGTACTTC
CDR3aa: CASSKSTGGGETQYF